Detailed here is one T cell receptor (beta chain). Trimming stripped 4 bases from V and 7 bases from J, with 14 bases between. The CDR3 is 13 residues long. CDR1 and CDR2 (germline): SGDLS, YYNGEE. The record originates from a study of blood T cell repertoires in COVID-19. Libraries were prepared by immunoSEQ multiplex PCR; TCRdb keeps only in-frame clonotypes and omits some of them. This sample has more than 150,000 clones, with roughly three quarters found just once. Enrollees, roughly 18 to 89 years old, lived in 24 US areas. Sequenced: PBMCs or T cells enriched from blood (not recorded which). V gene TRBV9 combines with J gene TRBJ1-1; perhaps TRBD1 as D (5 bases). This receptor was taken from a man in his 60s who had been exposed to COVID-19. The CDR3 bases are TGTGCCAGCAGCATCAGGCGGGACGGTGAAGCTTTCTTT. It specifies CASSIRRDGEAFF.